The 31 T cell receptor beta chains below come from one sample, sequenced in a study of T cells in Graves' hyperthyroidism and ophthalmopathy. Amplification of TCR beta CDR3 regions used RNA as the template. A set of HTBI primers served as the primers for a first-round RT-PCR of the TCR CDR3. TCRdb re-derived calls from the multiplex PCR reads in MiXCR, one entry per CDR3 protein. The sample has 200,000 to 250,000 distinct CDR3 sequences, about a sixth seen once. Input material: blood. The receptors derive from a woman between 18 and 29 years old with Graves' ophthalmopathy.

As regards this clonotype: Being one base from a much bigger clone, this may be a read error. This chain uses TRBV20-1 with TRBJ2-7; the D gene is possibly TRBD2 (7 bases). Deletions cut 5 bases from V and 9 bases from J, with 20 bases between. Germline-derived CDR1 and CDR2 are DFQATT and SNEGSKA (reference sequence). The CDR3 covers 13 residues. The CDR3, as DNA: TGCAGTGCTTCTAGCGGACCCGTAGGGGGGCAGTACTTC. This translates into CSASSGPVGGQYF.

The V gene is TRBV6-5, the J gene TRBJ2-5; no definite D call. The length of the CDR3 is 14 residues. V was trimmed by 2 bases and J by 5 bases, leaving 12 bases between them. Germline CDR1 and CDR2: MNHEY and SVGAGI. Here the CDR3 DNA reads TGTGCCAGCAGTTACAGGCATCCGGTCGAGACCCAGTACTTC. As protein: CASSYRHPVETQYF.

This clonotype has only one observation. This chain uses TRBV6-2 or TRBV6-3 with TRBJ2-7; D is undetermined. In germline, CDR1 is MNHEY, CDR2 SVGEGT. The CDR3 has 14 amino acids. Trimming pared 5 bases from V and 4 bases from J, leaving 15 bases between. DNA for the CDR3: TGTGCCAGCAGTCACCTCCCGGAAATATACGAGCAGTACTTC. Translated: CASSHLPEIYEQYF.

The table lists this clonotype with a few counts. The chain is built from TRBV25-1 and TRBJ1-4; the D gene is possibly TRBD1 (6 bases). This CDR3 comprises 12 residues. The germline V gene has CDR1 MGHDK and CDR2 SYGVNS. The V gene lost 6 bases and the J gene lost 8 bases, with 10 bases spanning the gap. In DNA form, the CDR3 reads TGTGCCAGCAGCAGGGGTGGCGAAAAACTGTTTTTT. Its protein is CASSRGGEKLFF.

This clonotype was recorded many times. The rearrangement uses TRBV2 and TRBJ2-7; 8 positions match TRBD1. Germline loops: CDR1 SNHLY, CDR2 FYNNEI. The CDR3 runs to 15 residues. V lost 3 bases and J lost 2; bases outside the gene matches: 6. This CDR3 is CASSEPGQDPYEQYF. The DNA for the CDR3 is TGTGCCAGCAGTGAGCCGGGACAGGACCCCTACGAGCAGTACTTC.

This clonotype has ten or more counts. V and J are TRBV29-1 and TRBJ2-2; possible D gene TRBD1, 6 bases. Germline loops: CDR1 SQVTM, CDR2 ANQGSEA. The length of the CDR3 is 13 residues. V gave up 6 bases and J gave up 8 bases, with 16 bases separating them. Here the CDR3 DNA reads TGCAGCGTCCCAAGGGGGTCAGGGGGGGAGCTGTTTTTT. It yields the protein CSVPRGSGGELFF.

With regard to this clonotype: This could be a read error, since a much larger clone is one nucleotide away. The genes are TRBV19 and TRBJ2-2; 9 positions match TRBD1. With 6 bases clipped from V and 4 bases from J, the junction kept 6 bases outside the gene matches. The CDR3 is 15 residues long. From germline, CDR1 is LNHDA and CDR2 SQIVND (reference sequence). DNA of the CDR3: TGTGCCAGTAGCTGGGGACAGGGAAGCACCGGGGAGCTGTTTTTT. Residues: CASSWGQGSTGELFF.

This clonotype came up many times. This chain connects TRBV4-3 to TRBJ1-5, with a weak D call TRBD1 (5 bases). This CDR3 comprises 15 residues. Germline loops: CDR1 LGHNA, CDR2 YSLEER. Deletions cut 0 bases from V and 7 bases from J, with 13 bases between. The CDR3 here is CASSQDRQPGQPQHF. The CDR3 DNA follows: TGCGCCAGCAGCCAAGATCGACAGCCAGGCCAGCCCCAGCATTTT.

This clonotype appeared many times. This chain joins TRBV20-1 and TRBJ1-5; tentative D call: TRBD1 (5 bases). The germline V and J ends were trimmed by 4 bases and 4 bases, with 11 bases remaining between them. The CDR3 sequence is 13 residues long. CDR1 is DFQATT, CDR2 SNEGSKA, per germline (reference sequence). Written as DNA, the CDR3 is TGCAGTGCTAAGGGGACCCTAAATCAGCCCCAGCATTTT. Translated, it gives CSAKGTLNQPQHF.

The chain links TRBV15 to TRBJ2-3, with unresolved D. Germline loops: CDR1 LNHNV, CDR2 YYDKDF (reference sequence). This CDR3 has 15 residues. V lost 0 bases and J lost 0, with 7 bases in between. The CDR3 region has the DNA TGTGCCACCAGCAGAGATTGGGTGAGCACAGATACGCAGTATTTT. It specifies CATSRDWVSTDTQYF.

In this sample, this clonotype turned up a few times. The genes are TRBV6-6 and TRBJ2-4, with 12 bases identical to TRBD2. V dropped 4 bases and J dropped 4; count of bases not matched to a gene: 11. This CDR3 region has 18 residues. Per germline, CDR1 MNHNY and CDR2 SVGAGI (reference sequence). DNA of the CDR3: TGTGCCAGCAGTTCCAGCCCGACTAGCGGGAGACCTAAAAACATTCAGTACTTC. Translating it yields CASSSSPTSGRPKNIQYF.

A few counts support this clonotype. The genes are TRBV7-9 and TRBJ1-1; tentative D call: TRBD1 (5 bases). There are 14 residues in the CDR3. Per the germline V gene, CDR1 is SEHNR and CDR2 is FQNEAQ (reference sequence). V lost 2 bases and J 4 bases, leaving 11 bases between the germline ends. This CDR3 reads CASSLMGGGTEAFF. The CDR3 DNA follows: TGTGCCAGCAGCTTAATGGGGGGGGGCACTGAAGCTTTCTTT.

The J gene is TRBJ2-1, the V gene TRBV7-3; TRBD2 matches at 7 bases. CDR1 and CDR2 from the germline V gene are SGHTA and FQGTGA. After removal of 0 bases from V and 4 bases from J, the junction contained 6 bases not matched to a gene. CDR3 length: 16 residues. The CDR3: CASSLTAGVGYNEQFF. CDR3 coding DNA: TGTGCCAGCAGCTTAACCGCGGGAGTTGGGTACAATGAGCAGTTCTTC.

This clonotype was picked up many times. In DNA, the CDR3 is TGTGCCAGCAGTGAGCCTCGGGGGGATGGCTACACCTTC. Its protein is CASSEPRGDGYTF. The V and J genes are TRBV12-3 or TRBV12-4 and TRBJ1-2, with D maybe TRBD1 (5 bases). The CDR3 is made up of 13 amino acids. V lost 5 bases and J lost 6, with 13 bases in between.

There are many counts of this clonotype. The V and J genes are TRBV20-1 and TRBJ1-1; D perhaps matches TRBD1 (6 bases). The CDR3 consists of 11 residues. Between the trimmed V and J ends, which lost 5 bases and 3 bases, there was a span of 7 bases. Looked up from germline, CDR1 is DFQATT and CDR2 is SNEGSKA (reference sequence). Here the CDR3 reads CSAYRDTEAFF. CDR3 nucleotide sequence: TGCAGTGCTTACAGGGACACTGAAGCTTTCTTT.

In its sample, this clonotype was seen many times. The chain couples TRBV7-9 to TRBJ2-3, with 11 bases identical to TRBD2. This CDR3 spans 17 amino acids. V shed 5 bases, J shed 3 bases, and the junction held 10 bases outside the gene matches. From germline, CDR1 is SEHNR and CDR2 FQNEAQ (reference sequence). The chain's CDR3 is CASSRLGLAEGTDTQYF. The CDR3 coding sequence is TGTGCCAGCAGCCGACTGGGACTAGCGGAAGGGACAGATACGCAGTATTTT.

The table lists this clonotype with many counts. The CDR3 nucleotides read TGTGCCAGCAGCCGGGGACAGGGAAACATTCAGTACTTC. Translating it yields CASSRGQGNIQYF. The J gene is TRBJ2-4, the V gene TRBV3-1, with 9 bases that match TRBD1. Germline assignment: CDR1 LGHDT and CDR2 YNNKEL (reference sequence). V lost 4 bases to trimming and J lost 6 bases; unmatched junction nucleotides: 1. The CDR3 covers 13 residues.

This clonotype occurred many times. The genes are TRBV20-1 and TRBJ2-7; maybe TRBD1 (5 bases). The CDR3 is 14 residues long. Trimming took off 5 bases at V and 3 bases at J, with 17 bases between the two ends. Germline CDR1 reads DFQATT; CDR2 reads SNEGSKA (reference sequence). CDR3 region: CSARRQTRYYEQYF. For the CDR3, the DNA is TGCAGTGCTCGAAGACAGACCCGATACTACGAGCAGTACTTC.

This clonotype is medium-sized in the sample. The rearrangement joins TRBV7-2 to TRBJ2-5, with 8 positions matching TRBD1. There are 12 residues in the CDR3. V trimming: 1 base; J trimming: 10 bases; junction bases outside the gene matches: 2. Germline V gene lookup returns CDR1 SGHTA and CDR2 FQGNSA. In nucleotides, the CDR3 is TGTGCCAGCAGCTTAGTAGGGACAGGCCAGTACTTC. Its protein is CASSLVGTGQYF.

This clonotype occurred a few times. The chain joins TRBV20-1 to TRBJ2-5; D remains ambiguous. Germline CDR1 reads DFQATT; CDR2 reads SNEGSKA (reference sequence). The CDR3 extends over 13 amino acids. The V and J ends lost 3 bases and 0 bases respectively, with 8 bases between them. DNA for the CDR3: TGCAGTGCTAGTCGAACGTACCAAGAGACCCAGTACTTC. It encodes CSASRTYQETQYF.

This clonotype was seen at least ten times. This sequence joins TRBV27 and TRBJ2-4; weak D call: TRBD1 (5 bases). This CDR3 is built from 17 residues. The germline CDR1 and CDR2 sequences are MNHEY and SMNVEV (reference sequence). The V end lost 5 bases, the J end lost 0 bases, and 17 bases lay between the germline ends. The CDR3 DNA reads TGTGCCAGCAGTCCGACAGCAGTCCCCATAGCCAAAAACATTCAGTACTTC. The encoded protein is CASSPTAVPIAKNIQYF.

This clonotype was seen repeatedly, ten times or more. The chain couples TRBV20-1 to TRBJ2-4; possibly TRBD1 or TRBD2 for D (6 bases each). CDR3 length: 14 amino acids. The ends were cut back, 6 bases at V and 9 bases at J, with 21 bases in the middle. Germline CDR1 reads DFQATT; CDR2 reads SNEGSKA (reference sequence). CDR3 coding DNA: TGCAGTGCCGAGGGGGGACACCAATGGGGCATTCAGTACTTC. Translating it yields CSAEGGHQWGIQYF.

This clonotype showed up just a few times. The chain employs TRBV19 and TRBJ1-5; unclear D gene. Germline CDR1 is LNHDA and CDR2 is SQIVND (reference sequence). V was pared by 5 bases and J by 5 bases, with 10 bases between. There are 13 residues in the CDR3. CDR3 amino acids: CASSLEHDQPQHF. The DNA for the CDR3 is TGTGCCAGTAGTTTGGAACACGATCAGCCCCAGCATTTT.

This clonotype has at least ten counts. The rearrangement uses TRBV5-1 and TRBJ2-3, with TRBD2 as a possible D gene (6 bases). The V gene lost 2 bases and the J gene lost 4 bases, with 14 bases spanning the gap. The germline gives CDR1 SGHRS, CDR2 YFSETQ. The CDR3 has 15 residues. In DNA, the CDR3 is TGCGCCAGCAGCTTTGGACTATCTGTCCCAGATACGCAGTATTTT. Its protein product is CASSFGLSVPDTQYF. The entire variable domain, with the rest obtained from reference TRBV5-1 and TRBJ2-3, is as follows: KAGVTQTPRYLIKTRGQQVTLSCSPISGHRSVSWYQQTPGQGLQFLFEYFSETQRNKGNFPGRFSGRQFSNSRSEMNVSTLELGDSALYLCASSFGLSVPDTQYFGPGTRLTVL.

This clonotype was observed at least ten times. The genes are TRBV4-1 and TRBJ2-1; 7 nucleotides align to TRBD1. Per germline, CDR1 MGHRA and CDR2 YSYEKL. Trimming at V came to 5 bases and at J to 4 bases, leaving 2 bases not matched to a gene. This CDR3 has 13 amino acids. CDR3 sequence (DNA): TGCGCCAGCAGCGGACAGGTATACAATGAGCAGTTCTTC. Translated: CASSGQVYNEQFF.

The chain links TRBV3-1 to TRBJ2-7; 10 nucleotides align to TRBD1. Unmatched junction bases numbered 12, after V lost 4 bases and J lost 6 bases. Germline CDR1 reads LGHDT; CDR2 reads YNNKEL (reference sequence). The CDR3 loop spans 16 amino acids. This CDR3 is CASSLSGTGVPGEQYF. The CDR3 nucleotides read TGTGCCAGCAGCCTTTCGGGGACAGGGGTTCCAGGCGAGCAGTACTTC.

The CDR3 nucleotides read TGTGCCAGCAGCCAGGGACAGGCGAGCTCCTATAATTCACCCCTCCACTTT. Translating gives CASSQGQASSYNSPLHF. The genes are TRBV11-2 and TRBJ1-6, with 8 nucleotides matching TRBD1. V gave up 5 bases and J gave up 0 bases; unmatched junction bases: 6. Germline V CDR1 and CDR2: SGHAT, FQNNGV. CDR3 size: 17 residues.

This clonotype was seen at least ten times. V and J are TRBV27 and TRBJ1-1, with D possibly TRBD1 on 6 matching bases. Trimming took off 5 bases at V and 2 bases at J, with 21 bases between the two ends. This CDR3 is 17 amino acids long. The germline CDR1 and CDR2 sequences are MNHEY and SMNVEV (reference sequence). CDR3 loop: CASSPEPTWTVNTEAFF. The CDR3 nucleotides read TGTGCCAGCAGTCCCGAACCGACTTGGACAGTCAACACTGAAGCTTTCTTT.

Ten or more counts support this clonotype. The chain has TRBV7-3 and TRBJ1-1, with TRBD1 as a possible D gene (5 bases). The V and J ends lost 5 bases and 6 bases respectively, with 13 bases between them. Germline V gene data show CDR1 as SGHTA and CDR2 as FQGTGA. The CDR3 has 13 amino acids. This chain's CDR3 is CASSELGGAEAFF. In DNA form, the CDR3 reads TGTGCCAGCAGCGAGTTGGGAGGGGCTGAAGCTTTCTTT.

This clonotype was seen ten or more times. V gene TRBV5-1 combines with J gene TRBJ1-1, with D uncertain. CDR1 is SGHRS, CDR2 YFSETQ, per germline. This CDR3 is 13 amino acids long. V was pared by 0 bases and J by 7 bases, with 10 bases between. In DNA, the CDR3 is TGCGCCAGCAGCTTGGGAGCCGGACTTGAAGCTTTCTTT. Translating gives CASSLGAGLEAFF.

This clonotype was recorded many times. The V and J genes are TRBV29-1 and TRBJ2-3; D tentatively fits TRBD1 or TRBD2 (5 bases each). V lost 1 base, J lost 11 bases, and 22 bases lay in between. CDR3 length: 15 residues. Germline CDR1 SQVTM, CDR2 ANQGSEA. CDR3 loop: CSVEGYGNRRVEQYF. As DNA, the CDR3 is TGCAGCGTTGAAGGCTACGGTAACAGGCGGGTGGAGCAGTATTTT.